This TCR beta chain emerged from a study of shared clonotypes between healthy human individuals. The overall study: Contributing individuals were two females and a few males aged 18 to 49. Study conclusions and caveats: Few donors limited the genetic and exposure-history diversity represented.

About this clone: Its specificity is unknown.

Donors were healthy HIV-negative adults without recently reported acute infections or vaccinations. The germline gives CDR1 SGDLS, CDR2 YYNGEE. The CDR3 is made up of 15 amino acids. V lost 4 bases, J lost 3 bases, and 6 bases stayed unmatched. Source study methods: ImmunoSEQ output held junction-only sequences without quality scores, so filtering differed. The table came from immunoSEQ multiplex PCR; TCRdb's copy has only in-frame clones and leaves some out. V, J and clone size are taken as reported in that table, and D and trimming were inferred from the DNA itself. Of about 470,000 clones listed, more than 75% are singletons.

This chain connects TRBV9 to TRBJ2-3; 9 bases are shared with TRBD2. The sample taken for sequencing was PBMCs. This receptor was obtained from a woman aged 40 to 50 in good health. Some clones in this sample may be carry-over from other donors' samples. The CDR3 loop is CASSTGTSPTDTQYF. In DNA form, the CDR3 reads TGTGCCAGCAGCACGGGGACTAGCCCTACAGATACGCAGTATTTT.